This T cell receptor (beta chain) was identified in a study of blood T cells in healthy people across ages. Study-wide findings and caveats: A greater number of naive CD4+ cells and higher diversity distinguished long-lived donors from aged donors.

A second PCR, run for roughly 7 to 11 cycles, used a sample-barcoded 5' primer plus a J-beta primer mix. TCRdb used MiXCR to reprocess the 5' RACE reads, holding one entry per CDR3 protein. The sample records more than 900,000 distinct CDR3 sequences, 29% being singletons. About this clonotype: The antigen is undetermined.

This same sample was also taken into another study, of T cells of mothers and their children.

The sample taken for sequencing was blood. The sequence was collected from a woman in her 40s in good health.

The CDR3 DNA reads as TGCAGTGCTAGTGACGGGGTGAAAGAGACCCAGTACTTC. It yields the protein CSASDGVKETQYF. The chain combines TRBV20-1 with TRBJ2-5; TRBD2 is a possible D gene (5 bases). V gave up 3 bases and J gave up 3 bases, with 11 bases separating them. The CDR3 extends over 13 amino acids. Germline V CDR1 and CDR2: DFQATT, SNEGSKA (reference sequence).